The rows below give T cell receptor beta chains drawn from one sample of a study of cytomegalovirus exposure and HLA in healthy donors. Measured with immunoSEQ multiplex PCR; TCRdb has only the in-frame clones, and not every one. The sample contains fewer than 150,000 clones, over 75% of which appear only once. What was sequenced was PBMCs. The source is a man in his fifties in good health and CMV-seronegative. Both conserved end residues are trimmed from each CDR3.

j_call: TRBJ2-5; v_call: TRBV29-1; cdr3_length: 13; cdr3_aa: SVEDRMRFQETQY
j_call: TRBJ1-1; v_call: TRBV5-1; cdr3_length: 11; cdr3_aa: ASSLVGQVEAF
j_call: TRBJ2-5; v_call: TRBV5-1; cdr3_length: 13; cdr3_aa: ASSFGSGVQETQY
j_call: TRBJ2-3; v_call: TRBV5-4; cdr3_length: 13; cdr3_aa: ASSLGATGTDTQY
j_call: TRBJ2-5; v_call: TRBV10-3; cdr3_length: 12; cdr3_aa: AISPRRNEETQY
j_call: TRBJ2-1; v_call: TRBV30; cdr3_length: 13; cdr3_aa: AWSVGLAGVNEQF
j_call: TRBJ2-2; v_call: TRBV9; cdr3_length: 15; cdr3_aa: ASSVLGQTANTGELF
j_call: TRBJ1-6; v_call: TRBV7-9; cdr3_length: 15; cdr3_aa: ASSTDTLGGTNSPLH
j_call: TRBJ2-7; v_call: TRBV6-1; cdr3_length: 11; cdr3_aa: ASSRLVAYEQY
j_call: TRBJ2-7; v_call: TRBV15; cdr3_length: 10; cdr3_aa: ATSPGPGEQY
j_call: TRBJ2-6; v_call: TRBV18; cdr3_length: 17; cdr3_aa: ASSPLYSGQRSGANVLT
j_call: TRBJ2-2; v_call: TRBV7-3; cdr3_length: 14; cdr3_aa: ASSDLRGQNTGELF
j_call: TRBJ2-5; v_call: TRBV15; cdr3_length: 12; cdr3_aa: ATSRDGAGETQY
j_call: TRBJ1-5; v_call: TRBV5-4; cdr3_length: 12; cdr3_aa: ASSLEGVNQPQH
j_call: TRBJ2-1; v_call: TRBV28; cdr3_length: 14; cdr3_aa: ASSFYLAGVGNEQF
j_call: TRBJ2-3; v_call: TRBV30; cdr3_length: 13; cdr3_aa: AWSVRGGRTDTQY
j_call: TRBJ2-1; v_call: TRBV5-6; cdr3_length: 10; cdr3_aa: ASSLIPGEQF
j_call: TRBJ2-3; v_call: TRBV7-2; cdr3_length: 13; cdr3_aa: ASSLAGGRADTQY
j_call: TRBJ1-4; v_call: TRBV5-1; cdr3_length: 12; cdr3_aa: ASSLAGGREKLF
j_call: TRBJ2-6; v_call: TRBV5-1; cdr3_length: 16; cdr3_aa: ASSPGLAGISGANVLT
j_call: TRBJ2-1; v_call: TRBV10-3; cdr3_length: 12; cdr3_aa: AISESSRVDEQF
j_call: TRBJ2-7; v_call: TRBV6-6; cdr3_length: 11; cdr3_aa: ASSYGQNYEQY
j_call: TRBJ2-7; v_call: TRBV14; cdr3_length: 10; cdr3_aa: ASGAGGGEQY
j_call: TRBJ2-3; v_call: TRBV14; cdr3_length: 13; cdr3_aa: ASSLRQGRTDTQY
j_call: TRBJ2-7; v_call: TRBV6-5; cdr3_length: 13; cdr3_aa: ASSYSSGSAYEQY
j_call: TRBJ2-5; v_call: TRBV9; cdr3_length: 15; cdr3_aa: ASSVGPSGRASETQY
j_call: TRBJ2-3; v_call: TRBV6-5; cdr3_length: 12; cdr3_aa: ASTAPGAIDTQY
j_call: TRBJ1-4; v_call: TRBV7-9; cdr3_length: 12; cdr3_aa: ASSPGQGKEKLF
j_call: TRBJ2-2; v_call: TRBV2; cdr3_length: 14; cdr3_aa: ASSELGRVNTGELF
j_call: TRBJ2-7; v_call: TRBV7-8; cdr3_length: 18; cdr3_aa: ASSFGTGSYGTTPAYEQY
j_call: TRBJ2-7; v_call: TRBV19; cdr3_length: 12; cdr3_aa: ASSRSSGSYEQY
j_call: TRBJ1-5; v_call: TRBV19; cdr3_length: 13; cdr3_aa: ASSESPGSNQPQH
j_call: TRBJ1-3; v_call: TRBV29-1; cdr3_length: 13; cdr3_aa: SVEDLGEEKNTIY
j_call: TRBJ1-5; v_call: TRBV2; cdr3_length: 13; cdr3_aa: ASSETGFSNQPQH
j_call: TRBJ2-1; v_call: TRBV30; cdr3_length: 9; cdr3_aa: AWSLYDEQF
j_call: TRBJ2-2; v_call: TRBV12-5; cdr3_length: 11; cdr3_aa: ASGLEGTGELF
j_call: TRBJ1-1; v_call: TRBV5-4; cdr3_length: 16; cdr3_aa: ASSLVASWAQTNTEAF
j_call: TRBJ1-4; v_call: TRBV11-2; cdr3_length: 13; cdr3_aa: ASSLGTGLNEKLF
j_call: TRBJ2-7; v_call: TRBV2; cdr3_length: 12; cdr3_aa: ASRELAGGGEQY
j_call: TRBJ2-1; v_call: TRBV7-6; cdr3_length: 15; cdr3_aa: ASSSRGGRGSYNEQF
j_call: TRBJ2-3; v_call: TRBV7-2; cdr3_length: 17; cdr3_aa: ASSLGDRGIVLAQDTQY
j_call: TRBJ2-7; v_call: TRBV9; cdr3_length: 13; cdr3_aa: ASSPVGEGPGEQY
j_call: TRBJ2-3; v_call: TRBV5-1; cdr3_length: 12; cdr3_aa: ASSGLAGVDTQY
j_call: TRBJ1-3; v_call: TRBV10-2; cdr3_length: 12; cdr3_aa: ASSDRNSGNTIY
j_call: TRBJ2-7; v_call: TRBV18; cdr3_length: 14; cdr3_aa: ASSPSRDTRAYEQY
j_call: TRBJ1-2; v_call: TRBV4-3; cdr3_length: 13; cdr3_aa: ASSQVRTGVGGYT
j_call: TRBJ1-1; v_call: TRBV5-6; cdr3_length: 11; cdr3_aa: ASSLGGPSHAF
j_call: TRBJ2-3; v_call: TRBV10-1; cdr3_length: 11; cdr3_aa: AIISGGTDTQY
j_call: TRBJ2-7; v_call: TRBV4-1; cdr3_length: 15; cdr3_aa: ASSQLSGTGLTYEQY
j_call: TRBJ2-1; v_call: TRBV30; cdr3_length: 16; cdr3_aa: AWSVLALSGSGYNEQF
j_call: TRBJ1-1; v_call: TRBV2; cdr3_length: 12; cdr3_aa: ASKNRGQNTEAF
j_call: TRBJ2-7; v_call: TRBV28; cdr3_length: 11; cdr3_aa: ASTGTGNYEQY
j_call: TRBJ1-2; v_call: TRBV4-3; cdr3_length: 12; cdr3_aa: ASSQAPDYYGYT
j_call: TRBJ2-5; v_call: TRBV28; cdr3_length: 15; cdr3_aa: ASSPPGQGLRRETQY
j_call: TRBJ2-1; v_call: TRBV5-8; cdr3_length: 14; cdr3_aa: ASSLGSSGSLHEQF
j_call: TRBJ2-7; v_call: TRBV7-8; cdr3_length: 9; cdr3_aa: ASSPSYEQY
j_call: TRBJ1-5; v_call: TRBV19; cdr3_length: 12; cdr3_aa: ASSDRVGFQPQH
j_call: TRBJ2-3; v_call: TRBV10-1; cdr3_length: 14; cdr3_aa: ASSSGRAGGTDTQY
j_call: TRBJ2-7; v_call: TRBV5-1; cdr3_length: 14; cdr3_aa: ASSLGGGGPSYEQY